Shown below are 19 T cell receptor beta chains from a single sample sequenced in a study of shared clonotypes between healthy human individuals. The repertoire was sequenced with immunoSEQ multiplex PCR; TCRdb's copy has only in-frame clones and lacks some. The sample includes about 520,000 clones, 90% to 97% of them seen just once. The source material was naive CD4+ T cells sorted from blood. The subset denotes: CD45RA+ positively selected. Every receptor here comes from a woman in her twenties or thirties in good health.

This clone came up once. This sample includes further DNA sequences coding for the same CDR3. The J gene is TRBJ2-7, the V gene TRBV11-2, with 12 bases matching TRBD2. Germline V gives CDR1 SGHAT, CDR2 FQNNGV. J lost 3 bases, V lost 1 base, and 1 base had no gene match. This CDR3 has 15 residues. DNA for the CDR3: TGTGCCAGCAGCTTAGGACTAGCGGGAGTCTACGAGCAGTACTTC. Translation gives CASSLGLAGVYEQYF.

As concerns this clone: Other DNA sequences in this specimen translate into the identical CDR3. V gene TRBV19 combines with J gene TRBJ1-1; perhaps TRBD1 as D (5 bases). The V end was cut by 3 bases, the J end by 2 bases, with 7 bases between. The CDR3 has 13 amino acids. Looked up from germline, CDR1 is LNHDA and CDR2 is SQIVND (reference sequence). The CDR3 DNA is TGTGCCAGTAGTATTAGGGGAAACACTGAAGCTTTCTTT. Translated: CASSIRGNTEAFF.

This chain links TRBV21-1 with TRBJ1-2; TRBD1 was called by the table and not checked on the DNA. TRBV21-1 is annotated as a pseudogene. The CDR3 sequence is 17 residues long. CDR3 sequence (DNA): TGTGCCAGCAGCAAAGGTGAGGAGGGGACAGGTCCCTATGGCTACACCTTC. It specifies CASSKGEEGTGPYGYTF.

The chain couples TRBV6-6 to TRBJ2-5; TRBD1 is a possible D gene (7 bases). V was trimmed by 5 bases and J by 11 bases, leaving 27 bases between them. Germline V gene data show CDR1 as MNHNY and CDR2 as SVGAGI (reference sequence). The CDR3 consists of 16 residues. CDR3 DNA sequence: TGTGCCAGCAGTGCGACAGGGTCCCCTCCCGGAGGGGAGCAGTACTTC. Translation gives CASSATGSPPGGEQYF.

The chain has TRBV28 and TRBJ2-1; TRBD1 matches 7 bases. Losses at the gene ends were 1 base for V and 7 bases for J; bases not matched to a gene: 10. Per germline, CDR1 MDHEN and CDR2 SYDVKM. This CDR3 is built from 16 residues. The CDR3 is CASSLFGRGTQNEQFF. As DNA, the CDR3 is TGTGCCAGCAGTTTATTTGGCAGGGGGACCCAAAATGAGCAGTTCTTC. Complete variable domain (other parts from reference TRBV28 and TRBJ2-1): DVKVTQSSRYLVKRTGEKVFLECVQDMDHENMFWYRQDPGLGLRLIYFSYDVKMKEKGDIPEGYSVSREKKERFSLILESASTNQTSMYLCASSLFGRGTQNEQFFGPGTRLTVL.

A single count supports this clone. In DNA, the CDR3 is TGTGCCAGCTCCCGGGTTTCCGGAAATGAGCAGTTCTTC. This encodes CASSRVSGNEQFF. The chain uses TRBV18 and TRBJ2-1; no definite D call. The CDR3 consists of 13 residues. The ends were cut back, 6 bases at V and 7 bases at J, with 13 bases in the middle. CDR1 is KGHSH and CDR2 is LQKENI in the germline V gene. Full variable domain (rest looked up from reference TRBV18 and TRBJ2-1): NAGVMQNPRHLVRRRGQEARLRCSPMKGHSHVYWYRQLPEEGLKFMVYLQKENIIDESGMPKERFSAEFPKEGPSILRIQQVVRGDSAAYFCASSRVSGNEQFFGPGTRLTVL.

V and J are TRBV10-3 and TRBJ2-3, with 8 nucleotides matching TRBD2. Trimming at V came to 7 bases and at J to 2 bases, leaving 2 bases not matched to a gene. CDR1 and CDR2 from the germline V gene are ENHRY and SYGVKD. This CDR3 has 13 amino acids. CDR3 DNA: TGTGCCATCATGCGGGAGGCCACAGATACGCAGTATTTT. Encoded protein: CAIMREATDTQYF.

This chain links TRBV5-6 with TRBJ2-4; 7 bases line up with TRBD1. The CDR3 runs to 15 residues. The V gene's germline CDR1 is SGHDT and CDR2 YYEEEE. Unmatched junction bases numbered 7, after V lost 1 base and J lost 6 bases. The CDR3 reads CASSLTGTAGNIQYF. The CDR3 region has the DNA TGTGCCAGCAGCTTGACTGGGACAGCCGGAAACATTCAGTACTTC.

J is TRBJ2-1 and V is TRBV4-1; 8 bases are shared with TRBD2. In germline, CDR1 is MGHRA, CDR2 YSYEKL. The CDR3 is made up of 17 amino acids. With V trimmed by 1 base and J by 6 bases, 11 bases remained unmatched. The DNA of the CDR3 is TGCGCCAGCAGCCAAGGGGCCCTGCGGGAGGACGGCAATGAGCAGTTCTTC. Protein: CASSQGALREDGNEQFF.

V and J are TRBV4-1 and TRBJ2-3; 7 nucleotides agree with TRBD2. With 0 bases clipped from V and 2 bases from J, the junction kept 8 bases outside the gene matches. CDR1 is MGHRA, CDR2 YSYEKL, per germline. CDR3 size: 17 residues. Here the CDR3 reads CASSQERASGYTDTQYF. The CDR3 nucleotides read TGCGCCAGCAGCCAAGAAAGGGCTAGCGGTTACACAGATACGCAGTATTTT.

V gene TRBV7-7 combines with J gene TRBJ1-4; no clear D. V lost 5 bases and J lost 8, with 12 bases in between. Germline V gene lookup returns CDR1 SSHAT and CDR2 FNYEAQ (reference sequence). CDR3 length equals 13 residues. CDR3 residues: CASSPGWGEKLFF. CDR3 nucleotides: TGTGCCAGCAGCCCGGGCTGGGGAGAAAAACTGTTTTTT.

The chain is built from TRBV27 and TRBJ2-7; no firm D call. V dropped 5 bases and J dropped 0 bases, with 14 bases sitting between them. The CDR3 is made up of 15 amino acids. The germline gives CDR1 MNHEY, CDR2 SMNVEV (reference sequence). The CDR3 loop is CASSTPLGNSYEQYF. CDR3 bases: TGTGCCAGCAGTACCCCCCTAGGTAACTCCTACGAGCAGTACTTC.

V usage is TRBV1 and J usage is TRBJ1-6. TRBV1 is a listed pseudogene. The CDR3 loop spans 15 amino acids. CDR3 residues: CTSSPRRGGNSPLHF. For the CDR3, the DNA is TGCACCAGCAGCCCAAGGAGGGGAGGAAATTCACCCCTCCACTTT.

The V call is TRBV27, the J call TRBJ2-2, with D unresolved. The length of the CDR3 is 14 residues. CDR1 MNHEY and CDR2 SMNVEV come from the germline V gene (reference sequence). The V and J ends lost 0 bases and 4 bases respectively, with 6 bases between them. This chain's CDR3 is CASSLSWPTGELFF. In DNA form, the CDR3 reads TGTGCCAGCAGTTTATCGTGGCCCACCGGGGAGCTGTTTTTT.

This rearrangement joins TRBV28 to TRBJ1-2, with TRBD1 matching over 9 bases. The ends lost 3 bases at V and 4 bases at J; junction bases unmatched: 9. CDR1 is MDHEN and CDR2 is SYDVKM in the germline V gene. The CDR3 contains 16 residues. CDR3 amino acids: CASSLGGGTGTYGYTF. CDR3 nucleotide sequence: TGTGCCAGCAGTTTGGGTGGGGGGACAGGGACCTATGGCTACACCTTC.

This rearrangement joins TRBV10-2 to TRBJ2-7; 8 bases are shared with TRBD2. The CDR3 is made up of 13 amino acids. Germline loops: CDR1 WSHSY, CDR2 SAAADI. V trimming: 4 bases; J trimming: 5 bases; junction bases outside the gene matches: 4. CDR3 nucleotide sequence: TGCGCCAGCAGTGGAGGGACTAGTGACGAGCAGTACTTC. This sequence encodes CASSGGTSDEQYF.

The genes are TRBV6-5 and TRBJ1-1; D ambiguous. V lost 0 bases and J lost 8, with 16 bases in between. Germline V gene lookup returns CDR1 MNHEY and CDR2 SVGAGI. CDR3 length: 15 amino acids. In nucleotides, the CDR3 is TGTGCCAGCAGTTACTCGAAAAGGCCGCGGGTCGAAGCTTTCTTT. Translated, it gives CASSYSKRPRVEAFF.

The chain is built from TRBV28 and TRBJ1-2; D unresolved. The V and J ends lost 5 bases and 4 bases respectively, with 14 bases between them. CDR3 length: 14 amino acids. CDR1 and CDR2 from the germline V gene are MDHEN and SYDVKM. The CDR3 sequence: CASSEPTGPYGYTF. CDR3 bases: TGTGCCAGCAGTGAACCCACCGGCCCCTATGGCTACACCTTC.

The V call is TRBV2, the J call TRBJ1-2; the D gene is possibly TRBD1 (5 bases). This CDR3 spans 17 amino acids. Germline CDR1 is SNHLY and CDR2 is FYNNEI. The germline V and J ends were trimmed by 4 bases and 0 bases, with 18 bases remaining between them. The CDR3 DNA sequence: TGTGCCAGCAGTGGGGGCGGACCGGGTAGCCCTAACTATGGCTACACCTTC. Amino acid sequence: CASSGGGPGSPNYGYTF.